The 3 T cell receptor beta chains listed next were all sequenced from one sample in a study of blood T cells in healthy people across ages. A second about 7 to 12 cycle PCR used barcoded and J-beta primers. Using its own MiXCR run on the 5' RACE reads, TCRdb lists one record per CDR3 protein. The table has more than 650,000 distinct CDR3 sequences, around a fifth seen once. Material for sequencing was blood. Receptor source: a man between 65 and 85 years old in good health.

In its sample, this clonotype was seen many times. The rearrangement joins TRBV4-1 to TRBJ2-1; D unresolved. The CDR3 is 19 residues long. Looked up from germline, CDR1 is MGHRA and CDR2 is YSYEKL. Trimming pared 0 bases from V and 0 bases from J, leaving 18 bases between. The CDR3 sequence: CASSQDPPRSGGSYNEQFF. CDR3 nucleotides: TGCGCCAGCAGCCAAGATCCACCTCGGTCCGGCGGCTCCTACAATGAGCAGTTCTTC.

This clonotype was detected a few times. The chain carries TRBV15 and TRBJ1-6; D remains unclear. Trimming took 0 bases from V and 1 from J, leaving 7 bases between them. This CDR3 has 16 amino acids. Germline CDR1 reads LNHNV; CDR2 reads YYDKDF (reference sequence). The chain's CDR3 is CATSRDLGSYNSPLHF. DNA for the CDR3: TGTGCCACCAGCAGAGATCTGGGATCCTATAATTCACCCCTCCACTTT.

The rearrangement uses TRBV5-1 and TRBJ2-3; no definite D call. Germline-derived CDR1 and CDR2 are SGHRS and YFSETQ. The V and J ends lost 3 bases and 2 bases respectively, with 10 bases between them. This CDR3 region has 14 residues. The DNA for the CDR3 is TGCGCCAGCAGCTCTGAAGGATACACAGATACGCAGTATTTT. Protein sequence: CASSSEGYTDTQYF. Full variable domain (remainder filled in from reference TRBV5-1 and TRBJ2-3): KAGVTQTPRYLIKTRGQQVTLSCSPISGHRSVSWYQQTPGQGLQFLFEYFSETQRNKGNFPGRFSGRQFSNSRSEMNVSTLELGDSALYLCASSSEGYTDTQYFGPGTRLTVL.